This is a list of T cell receptor beta chains from one sample in a study of identical twins. From the 5' RACE reads, TCRdb called clonotypes with MiXCR, one entry per CDR3 protein. The sample comprises around 650,000 distinct CDR3 sequences, 7.1% of which are singletons, and 1.6% rests with the top ten. The data also belong to a second study, concerning yellow fever vaccine responses in identical twins.

The sequenced material came from PBMCs. These receptors were obtained from a woman aged 18 to 35 in good health. Each CDR3 is given with its conserved first and last residue. A D gene is named only where the DNA matches it firmly. The listing skips clone size in some rows; elsewhere it reads once, few, many or a size class.

V gene: TRBV20-1
J gene: TRBJ2-5
D gene: NA
clone size: many
CDR3 protein: CSARDSPGPSQETQYF
CDR3 DNA: TGCAGTGCTAGAGATTCCCCGGGCCCTTCACAAGAGACCCAGTACTTC

V gene: TRBV29-1
J gene: TRBJ2-5
D gene: TRBD1
clone size: NA
CDR3 protein: CSAPDRAETQYF
CDR3 DNA: TGCAGCGCACCGGACAGGGCAGAGACCCAGTACTTC

V gene: TRBV20-1
J gene: TRBJ2-1
D gene: NA
clone size: NA
CDR3 protein: CSARPSLATLSDEQFF
CDR3 DNA: TGCAGTGCTAGACCATCCCTAGCCACCCTCTCGGATGAGCAGTTCTTC

V gene: TRBV5-6
J gene: TRBJ1-1
D gene: TRBD1
clone size: many
CDR3 protein: CASTVGQVNTEAFF
CDR3 DNA: TGTGCCAGCACCGTAGGACAGGTGAACACTGAAGCTTTCTTT

V gene: TRBV3-1
J gene: TRBJ2-5
D gene: TRBD2
clone size: few
CDR3 protein: CASSPGTSGGARETQYF
CDR3 DNA: TGTGCCAGCAGCCCCGGGACTAGCGGGGGGGCCCGGGAGACCCAGTACTTC

V gene: TRBV20-1
J gene: TRBJ1-5
D gene: TRBD1
clone size: many
CDR3 protein: CSARRQGVGQPQHF
CDR3 DNA: TGCAGTGCTAGAAGACAGGGAGTGGGGCAGCCCCAGCATTTT

V gene: TRBV2
J gene: TRBJ2-5
D gene: TRBD2
clone size: few
CDR3 protein: CASSTGTRVETQYF
CDR3 DNA: TGTGCCAGCAGTACCGGGACTAGAGTCGAGACCCAGTACTTC

V gene: TRBV24-1
J gene: TRBJ2-7
D gene: NA
clone size: NA
CDR3 protein: CATSEDSRGGEQYF
CDR3 DNA: TGTGCCACCAGTGAGGATTCTAGGGGTGGCGAGCAGTACTTC

V gene: TRBV5-1
J gene: TRBJ1-3
D gene: TRBD1
clone size: NA
CDR3 protein: CANERQGHIGNTIYF
CDR3 DNA: TGCGCCAACGAACGACAGGGGCATATCGGAAACACCATATATTTT

V gene: TRBV29-1
J gene: TRBJ2-2
D gene: TRBD1
clone size: many
CDR3 protein: CSVVDRDRETNTGELFF
CDR3 DNA: TGCAGCGTTGTGGACCGGGACAGGGAAACGAACACCGGGGAGCTGTTTTTT

V gene: TRBV12-3/TRBV12-4
J gene: TRBJ2-1
D gene: TRBD1
clone size: few
CDR3 protein: CASSLSLGTGGEQFF
CDR3 DNA: TGTGCCAGCAGTTTAAGCTTAGGGACAGGGGGCGAGCAGTTCTTC

V gene: TRBV5-1
J gene: TRBJ2-1
D gene: NA
clone size: many
CDR3 protein: CASSTWSSYNEQFF
CDR3 DNA: TGCGCCAGCAGCACTTGGAGCTCCTACAATGAGCAGTTCTTC

V gene: TRBV3-1
J gene: TRBJ2-5
D gene: NA
clone size: few
CDR3 protein: CASSQVEEIQYF
CDR3 DNA: TGTGCCAGCAGCCAAGTCGAAGAGATCCAGTACTTC

V gene: TRBV10-3
J gene: TRBJ1-5
D gene: NA
clone size: many
CDR3 protein: CAISESRGGAFQPQHF
CDR3 DNA: TGTGCCATCAGTGAGTCACGGGGGGGGGCCTTTCAGCCCCAGCATTTT

V gene: TRBV10-3
J gene: TRBJ1-3
D gene: TRBD1
clone size: many
CDR3 protein: CAITDRGGNTIYF
CDR3 DNA: TGTGCCATCACGGACAGGGGAGGAAACACCATATATTTT

V gene: TRBV20-1
J gene: TRBJ2-1
D gene: TRBD2
clone size: many
CDR3 protein: CSALNSGASSYNEQFF
CDR3 DNA: TGCAGTGCTTTGAATAGCGGGGCTAGCTCCTACAATGAGCAGTTCTTC

V gene: TRBV7-9
J gene: TRBJ1-1
D gene: TRBD1
clone size: few
CDR3 protein: CASSLIPPGTGELAFF
CDR3 DNA: TGTGCCAGCAGCTTAATCCCTCCGGGGACAGGGGAGCTGGCTTTCTTT

V gene: TRBV10-3
J gene: TRBJ2-7
D gene: NA
clone size: many
CDR3 protein: CASGSYEQYF
CDR3 DNA: TGTGCCAGCGGATCCTACGAGCAGTACTTC

V gene: TRBV18
J gene: TRBJ2-1
D gene: TRBD2
clone size: many
CDR3 protein: CASSPQSSGIFVNEQFF
CDR3 DNA: TGTGCCAGCTCACCCCAGTCTAGCGGGATTTTCGTCAATGAGCAGTTCTTC

V gene: TRBV12-3/TRBV12-4
J gene: TRBJ2-1
D gene: TRBD2
clone size: many
CDR3 protein: CASSLNGRVPYNEQFF
CDR3 DNA: TGTGCCAGCAGTTTAAATGGGAGGGTACCCTACAATGAGCAGTTCTTC

V gene: TRBV2
J gene: TRBJ2-1
D gene: TRBD2
clone size: once
CDR3 protein: CASIFGGGNNEQFF
CDR3 DNA: TGTGCCAGCATCTTTGGCGGGGGGAACAATGAGCAGTTCTTC

V gene: TRBV7-9
J gene: TRBJ2-7
D gene: NA
clone size: few
CDR3 protein: CASSAGRTYEQYF
CDR3 DNA: TGTGCCAGCAGCGCGGGCCGGACCTACGAGCAGTACTTC

V gene: TRBV7-9
J gene: TRBJ2-1
D gene: NA
clone size: NA
CDR3 protein: CASSPPHHEQFF
CDR3 DNA: TGTGCCAGCAGCCCCCCACACCATGAGCAGTTCTTC

V gene: TRBV21-1
J gene: TRBJ2-6
D gene: NA
clone size: few
CDR3 protein: CASSKGHMSASGANVLTF
CDR3 DNA: TGTGCCAGCAGCAAAGGACACATGTCCGCCTCTGGGGCCAACGTCCTGACTTTC

V gene: TRBV6-4
J gene: TRBJ1-1
D gene: NA
clone size: NA
CDR3 protein: CASSDSWGTEAFF
CDR3 DNA: TGTGCCAGCAGTGACTCGTGGGGCACTGAAGCTTTCTTT

V gene: TRBV7-9
J gene: TRBJ1-1
D gene: NA
clone size: many
CDR3 protein: CASSTRGTGMMNTEAFF
CDR3 DNA: TGTGCCAGCAGTACCAGGGGCACGGGGATGATGAACACTGAAGCTTTCTTT

V gene: TRBV11-2
J gene: TRBJ1-6
D gene: NA
clone size: NA
CDR3 protein: CASSLTGMDSPLHF
CDR3 DNA: TGTGCCAGCAGCTTAACAGGGATGGATTCACCCCTCCACTTT

V gene: TRBV7-3
J gene: TRBJ2-3
D gene: NA
clone size: many
CDR3 protein: CASSQKAGTDTQYF
CDR3 DNA: TGTGCCAGCAGCCAAAAAGCAGGCACAGATACGCAGTATTTT

V gene: TRBV28
J gene: TRBJ2-5
D gene: NA
clone size: few
CDR3 protein: CASSLSRAGGETQYF
CDR3 DNA: TGTGCCAGCAGTTTAAGTAGGGCAGGGGGGGAGACCCAGTACTTC

V gene: TRBV20-1
J gene: TRBJ2-5
D gene: NA
clone size: many
CDR3 protein: CSIDGRGETQYF
CDR3 DNA: TGCAGTATAGACGGACGGGGGGAGACCCAGTACTTC

V gene: TRBV9
J gene: TRBJ2-7
D gene: NA
clone size: many
CDR3 protein: CASSVSAGSSYEQYF
CDR3 DNA: TGTGCCAGCAGCGTATCGGCGGGGAGCTCCTACGAGCAGTACTTC

V gene: TRBV12-3/TRBV12-4
J gene: TRBJ1-2
D gene: NA
clone size: few
CDR3 protein: CASSGAGPVDYGYTF
CDR3 DNA: TGTGCCAGCAGTGGGGCCGGGCCGGTGGACTATGGCTACACCTTC

V gene: TRBV28
J gene: TRBJ1-3
D gene: NA
clone size: NA
CDR3 protein: CASRGVGGNTIYF
CDR3 DNA: TGTGCCAGCCGGGGGGTTGGTGGAAACACCATATATTTT

V gene: TRBV6-1
J gene: TRBJ1-1
D gene: NA
clone size: NA
CDR3 protein: CASIAGALNTEAFF
CDR3 DNA: TGTGCCAGCATAGCAGGGGCCCTGAACACTGAAGCTTTCTTT

V gene: TRBV20-1
J gene: TRBJ2-5
D gene: TRBD1
clone size: few
CDR3 protein: CSARDPGGIGETQYF
CDR3 DNA: TGCAGTGCTAGAGATCCAGGGGGAATAGGAGAGACCCAGTACTTC

V gene: TRBV5-1
J gene: TRBJ2-5
D gene: NA
clone size: few
CDR3 protein: CASSLPRVNQETQYF
CDR3 DNA: TGCGCCAGCAGCCTCCCCCGGGTAAACCAAGAGACCCAGTACTTC

V gene: TRBV7-9
J gene: TRBJ1-6
D gene: NA
clone size: few
CDR3 protein: CASSQDTITPLHF
CDR3 DNA: TGTGCCAGCAGTCAGGACACCATTACACCCCTCCACTTT

V gene: TRBV6-5
J gene: TRBJ1-2
D gene: TRBD1
clone size: NA
CDR3 protein: CASSYSLTGSYGYTF
CDR3 DNA: TGTGCCAGCAGTTACTCGCTGACAGGGAGCTATGGCTACACCTTC

V gene: TRBV3-1
J gene: TRBJ1-2
D gene: TRBD1
clone size: NA
CDR3 protein: CASSPRDRVNYGYTF
CDR3 DNA: TGTGCCAGCAGCCCTAGGGACAGGGTAAACTATGGCTACACCTTC

V gene: TRBV24-1
J gene: TRBJ2-1
D gene: TRBD2
clone size: many
CDR3 protein: CAPHSTGGPGEQFF
CDR3 DNA: TGTGCCCCCCATAGTACGGGAGGGCCGGGAGAGCAGTTCTTC

V gene: TRBV5-1
J gene: TRBJ2-3
D gene: TRBD2
clone size: few
CDR3 protein: CASSLLADYTDTQYF
CDR3 DNA: TGCGCCAGCAGCTTGCTAGCGGATTACACAGATACGCAGTATTTT

V gene: TRBV19
J gene: TRBJ2-1
D gene: NA
clone size: NA
CDR3 protein: CASSIEGTEYNEQFF
CDR3 DNA: TGTGCCAGTAGTATTGAAGGGACGGAATACAATGAGCAGTTCTTC

V gene: TRBV20-1
J gene: TRBJ2-2
D gene: TRBD2
clone size: many
CDR3 protein: CSARDLAGGPGELFF
CDR3 DNA: TGCAGTGCTAGAGATTTAGCGGGGGGGCCCGGGGAGCTGTTTTTT

V gene: TRBV7-6
J gene: TRBJ2-3
D gene: TRBD2
clone size: few
CDR3 protein: CASRALAGTDTQYF
CDR3 DNA: TGTGCCAGCAGGGCGCTAGCGGGGACAGATACGCAGTATTTT

V gene: TRBV10-3
J gene: TRBJ2-7
D gene: TRBD2
clone size: few
CDR3 protein: CAIRRTSGRSYEQYF
CDR3 DNA: TGTGCCATCAGGAGGACTAGCGGGAGGTCCTACGAGCAGTACTTC

V gene: TRBV4-1
J gene: TRBJ1-1
D gene: NA
clone size: many
CDR3 protein: CASSQVWGSDTEAFF
CDR3 DNA: TGCGCCAGCAGCCAAGTGTGGGGTTCGGACACTGAAGCTTTCTTT

V gene: TRBV20-1
J gene: TRBJ1-1
D gene: NA
clone size: many
CDR3 protein: CSARLNTEAFF
CDR3 DNA: TGCAGTGCGAGGCTTAACACTGAAGCTTTCTTT

V gene: TRBV6-4
J gene: TRBJ2-2
D gene: TRBD2
clone size: few
CDR3 protein: CASSELAANTGELFF
CDR3 DNA: TGTGCCAGCAGTGAGCTAGCGGCAAACACCGGGGAGCTGTTTTTT

V gene: TRBV10-3
J gene: TRBJ2-1
D gene: TRBD2
clone size: many
CDR3 protein: CAIKNSGPHSYNEQFF
CDR3 DNA: TGTGCCATCAAGAATAGCGGGCCCCACTCCTACAATGAGCAGTTCTTC

V gene: TRBV10-3
J gene: TRBJ2-5
D gene: TRBD2
clone size: few
CDR3 protein: CATTGGQGETQYF
CDR3 DNA: TGTGCCACCACGGGGGGGCAGGGAGAGACCCAGTACTTC

V gene: TRBV20-1
J gene: TRBJ2-1
D gene: NA
clone size: many
CDR3 protein: CSARGPWFQYNEQFF
CDR3 DNA: TGCAGTGCTAGAGGCCCCTGGTTTCAATACAATGAGCAGTTCTTC

V gene: TRBV28
J gene: TRBJ1-1
D gene: NA
clone size: NA
CDR3 protein: CASSLWGVVNTEAFF
CDR3 DNA: TGTGCCAGCAGTTTATGGGGAGTGGTGAACACTGAAGCTTTCTTT

V gene: TRBV5-1
J gene: TRBJ2-3
D gene: TRBD2
clone size: NA
CDR3 protein: CASSLGLAGLGTDTQYF
CDR3 DNA: TGCGCCAGCAGCTTAGGACTAGCGGGCCTGGGAACAGATACGCAGTATTTT

V gene: TRBV7-8
J gene: TRBJ2-1
D gene: NA
clone size: many
CDR3 protein: CASSLYDPDHNEQFF
CDR3 DNA: TGTGCCAGCAGCTTATACGATCCTGACCACAATGAGCAGTTCTTC

V gene: TRBV20-1
J gene: TRBJ2-3
D gene: TRBD2
clone size: NA
CDR3 protein: CCARDRASGTDTQYF
CDR3 DNA: TGCTGTGCTAGAGATAGGGCTAGCGGTACAGATACGCAGTATTTT

V gene: TRBV12-3/TRBV12-4
J gene: TRBJ1-2
D gene: NA
clone size: many
CDR3 protein: CASSLALTGNYGYTF
CDR3 DNA: TGTGCCAGCAGTTTAGCCCTTACAGGAAACTATGGCTACACCTTC

V gene: TRBV18
J gene: TRBJ2-5
D gene: TRBD2
clone size: few
CDR3 protein: CASSPRFAGGPQETQYF
CDR3 DNA: TGTGCCAGCTCACCACGTTTCGCGGGAGGGCCGCAAGAGACCCAGTACTTC